One and the same sample provided the 13 T cell receptor beta chains below, sequenced in a study of identical twins. Via MiXCR, TCRdb re-called the 5' RACE reads, giving one row per CDR3 protein. The sample includes some 1,700,000 distinct CDR3 sequences, less than 35% of them seen just once. The specimen sequenced was cord blood. These receptors were obtained from a newborn girl in good health.

The rearrangement uses TRBV20-1 and TRBJ1-3, with 8 bases aligning to TRBD1. Germline trimming cut 6 bases from V and 0 bases from J; bases unmatched to any gene: 4. The CDR3 has 14 residues. Germline V gene data show CDR1 as DFQATT and CDR2 as SNEGSKA (reference sequence). The CDR3 protein is CSARTGNSGNTIYF. CDR3 coding DNA: TGCAGTGCACGGACAGGGAACTCTGGAAACACCATATATTTT.

The chain carries TRBV4-1 and TRBJ2-1, with 13 bases identical to TRBD2. The V gene end was trimmed by 1 base and the J gene end by 3 bases; junction bases not matched to a gene: 6. This CDR3 is built from 18 residues. Germline lookup yields CDR1 MGHRA and CDR2 YSYEKL. Here the CDR3 reads CASSQGLAGGSNYNEQFF. The DNA for the CDR3 is TGCGCCAGCAGCCAAGGACTAGCGGGGGGTTCAAACTACAATGAGCAGTTCTTC.

The chain links TRBV10-1 to TRBJ2-3; 8 positions agree with TRBD2. Germline CDR1 and CDR2: WNHNN and SYGVQD (reference sequence). The CDR3 runs 17 residues. Trimming took 0 bases from V and 2 from J; bases not matched to a gene: 7. The CDR3 region has the DNA TGCGCCAGCAGTGAGTCGAGATGGCGGGGGGCCACAGATACGCAGTATTTT. It translates to CASSESRWRGATDTQYF.

This clonotype was counted at least ten times. V and J are TRBV27 and TRBJ2-7, with D possibly TRBD2 on 5 matching bases. The CDR3 loop spans 13 amino acids. Per germline, CDR1 MNHEY and CDR2 SMNVEV (reference sequence). Trimming pared 2 bases from V and 6 bases from J, leaving 11 bases between. CDR3 protein: CASSLRLGSEQYF. The DNA of the CDR3 is TGTGCCAGCAGTTTACGGCTAGGGAGCGAGCAGTACTTC.

The sample holds a few counts of this clonotype. The chain is built from TRBV5-1 and TRBJ1-2; possibly TRBD1 for D (5 bases). This CDR3 has 14 residues. CDR1 and CDR2 (germline): SGHRS, YFSETQ. Trimming shortened V by 4 bases and J by 4 bases, and 14 bases separated the two germline ends. The CDR3 bases are TGCGCCAGCAGCCCGGGACGGACTACCTATGGCTACACCTTC. Protein product: CASSPGRTTYGYTF.

The rearrangement links TRBV4-2 to TRBJ2-4; D is undetermined. Near its end, the DNA agrees better with TRBJ2-7, so the J call may be wrong. The CDR3 runs 13 residues. Per the germline V gene, CDR1 is LGHNA and CDR2 is YNFKEQ. CDR3 sequence reads: CASSQQYSHEQYF. CDR3 sequence (DNA): TGTGCCAGCAGCCAACAGTACAGCCACGAGCAGTACTTC.

J is TRBJ2-1 and V is TRBV6-5, with D hard to call. V was clipped by 2 bases and J by 7 bases, with 12 bases between them. Germline V lookup: CDR1 MNHEY, CDR2 SVGAGI. The CDR3 spans 14 residues. The DNA of the CDR3 is TGTGCCAGCAGTTACGATACCCTGCAAAATGAGCAGTTCTTC. Its protein is CASSYDTLQNEQFF.

This clonotype was counted many times. The chain recombines TRBV4-1 with TRBJ2-3, with D possibly being TRBD2 (5 bases). This CDR3 comprises 11 residues. Germline V CDR1 and CDR2: MGHRA, YSYEKL. The CDR3: CASVGTDTQYF. The DNA of the CDR3 is TGCGCTAGCGTTGGCACAGATACGCAGTATTTT.

The V call is TRBV5-4, the J call TRBJ2-2; TRBD1 aligns across 7 bases. Germline V gene data show CDR1 as SGHNT and CDR2 as YYREEE (reference sequence). This CDR3 contains 16 residues. V trimming: 3 bases; J trimming: 7 bases; junction bases outside the gene matches: 12. The CDR3 is CASSSAHRGRGGELFF. CDR3 sequence (DNA): TGTGCCAGCAGCTCTGCTCACAGGGGAAGAGGCGGGGAGCTGTTTTTT.

The chain recombines TRBV6-5 with TRBJ2-1; 9 positions match TRBD2. V lost 2 bases, J lost 0 bases, and 11 bases stayed unmatched. Germline CDR1 reads MNHEY; CDR2 reads SVGAGI. The CDR3 sequence is 19 residues long. The chain's CDR3 is CASSYTGLGGRDSYNEQFF. CDR3 bases: TGTGCCAGCAGTTACACAGGTTTGGGCGGGAGGGACTCCTACAATGAGCAGTTCTTC.

This rearrangement joins TRBV4-1 to TRBJ1-6; TRBD1 matches at 7 bases. With V trimmed by 3 bases and J by 0 bases, 5 bases remained unmatched. The CDR3 consists of 17 residues. Germline V CDR1 and CDR2: MGHRA, YSYEKL. The CDR3 DNA sequence: TGCGCCAGCAGCCATGGACAGGCTCACTCCTATAATTCACCCCTCCACTTT. Translating gives CASSHGQAHSYNSPLHF.

A few counts support this clonotype. The gene calls are TRBV3-1 and TRBJ1-1; D is possibly TRBD1 (6 bases). The length of the CDR3 is 13 residues. Germline CDR1 and CDR2: LGHDT and YNNKEL (reference sequence). V lost 6 bases, J lost 2 bases, and 10 bases lay in between. The CDR3 DNA is TGTGCCAGCAGATACGGGGGCAACACTGAAGCTTTCTTT. It encodes CASRYGGNTEAFF.

The chain employs TRBV7-9 and TRBJ2-7, with 8 bases identical to TRBD1. Germline V gene sequence: CDR1 SEHNR, CDR2 FQNEAQ (reference sequence). With 11 bases clipped from V and 3 bases from J, the junction kept 6 bases outside the gene matches. There are 12 residues in the CDR3. The CDR3: CASRGLDYEQYF. The CDR3 DNA reads TGTGCCTCCAGGGGGCTGGACTACGAGCAGTACTTC.